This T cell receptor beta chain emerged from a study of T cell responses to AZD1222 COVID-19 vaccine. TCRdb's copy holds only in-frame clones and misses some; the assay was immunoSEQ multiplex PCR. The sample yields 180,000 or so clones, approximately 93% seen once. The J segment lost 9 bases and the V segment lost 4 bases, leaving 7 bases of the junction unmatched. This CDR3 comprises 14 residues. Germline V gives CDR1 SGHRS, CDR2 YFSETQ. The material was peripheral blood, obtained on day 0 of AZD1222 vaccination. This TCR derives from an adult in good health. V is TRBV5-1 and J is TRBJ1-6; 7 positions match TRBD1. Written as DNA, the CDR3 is TGCGCCAGCAGCAGAACAGGGGTTGGTTCACCCCTCCACTTT. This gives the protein CASSRTGVGSPLHF.